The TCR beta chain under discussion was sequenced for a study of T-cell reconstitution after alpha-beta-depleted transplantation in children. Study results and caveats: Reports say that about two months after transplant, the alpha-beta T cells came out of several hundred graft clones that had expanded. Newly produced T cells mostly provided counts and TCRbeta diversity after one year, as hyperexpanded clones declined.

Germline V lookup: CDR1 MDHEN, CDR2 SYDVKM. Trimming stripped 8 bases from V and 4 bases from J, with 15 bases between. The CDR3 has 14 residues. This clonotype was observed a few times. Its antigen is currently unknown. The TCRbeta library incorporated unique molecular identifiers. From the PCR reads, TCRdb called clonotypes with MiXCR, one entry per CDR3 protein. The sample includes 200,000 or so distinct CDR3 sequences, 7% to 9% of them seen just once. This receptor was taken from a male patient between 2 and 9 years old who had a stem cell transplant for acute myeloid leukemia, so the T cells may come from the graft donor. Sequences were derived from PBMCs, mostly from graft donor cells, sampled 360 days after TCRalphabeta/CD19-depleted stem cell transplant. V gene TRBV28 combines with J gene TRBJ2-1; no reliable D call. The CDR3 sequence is CASGRGSSYNEQFF. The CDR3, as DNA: TGTGCCAGCGGGCGAGGTAGTAGTTACAATGAGCAGTTCTTC.